The clone carrying this T cell receptor beta chain was counted many times. Its antigen remains unidentified. Amplification of the TCR beta CDR3 regions used RNA transcripts (as template). HTBI-primed RT-PCR formed the first round, and a multiplex PCR formed the second. TCRdb analysed the multiplex PCR reads with MiXCR anew, one entry per CDR3 protein. Of around 590,000 distinct CDR3 sequences listed, less than 40% are singletons. The CDR3 consists of 16 residues. The V segment lost 2 bases and the J segment 5 bases; nucleotides outside the gene matches: 9. CDR1 is MGHDK and CDR2 is SYGVNS in the germline V gene. This sample is part of a study of Graves' ophthalmopathy and Graves' hyperthyroidism. Whole-study findings and limits: Stable hyperthyroidism and ophthalmopathy were told apart by a 13-signature model, which achieved roughly 89% sensitivity and more than 75% specificity. Blood shared most expanded thyroid clonotypes above 0.001 frequency.

New diagnoses, under 2 months' duration, and ages 18 to 65 characterized the hyperthyroidism patients. Orbital computed tomography, together with clinical symptoms, serum thyroxine, TRAb and thyroid ultrasound, was used for diagnosis. Sequenced sample: peripheral blood or thyroid tissue (not recorded which). This clonotype was sampled from an adult man with Graves' hyperthyroidism. The chain has TRBV25-1 and TRBJ2-5; TRBD1 matches at 9 bases. CDR3 loop: CASSEPDRGGGETQYF. The CDR3 DNA sequence: TGTGCCAGCAGTGAACCGGACAGGGGTGGAGGGGAGACCCAGTACTTC.